Below are 26 T cell receptor beta chains sequenced from a single sample in a study of blood T cell repertoires in COVID-19. The table came from immunoSEQ multiplex PCR; TCRdb's copy has only in-frame clones and leaves some out. The table shows about 49,000 clones, with approximately 90% occurring only once. The material sequenced was peripheral blood. Receptors originate from a man older than 75 with acute or convalescent COVID-19.

The V and J genes are TRBV7-9 and TRBJ1-3, with D tentatively TRBD1 (5 bases). Trimming removed 1 base from V and 4 bases from J, with 14 bases in between. CDR1 and CDR2 from the germline V gene are SEHNR and FQNEAQ (reference sequence). The CDR3 loop spans 16 amino acids. The CDR3 nucleotides are TGTGCCAGCAGCTTAGTCCGGGGACTGGGGGGAAACACCATATATTTT. Its translation: CASSLVRGLGGNTIYF.

The rearrangement uses TRBV6-1 and TRBJ2-3; 11 nucleotides agree with TRBD2. The length of the CDR3 is 16 residues. V shed 0 bases and J 4 bases; nucleotides not matched to a gene: 3. Germline loops: CDR1 MNHNS, CDR2 SASEGT. CDR3 bases: TGTGCCAGCAGTGAAGCGAATAGCGGGGGGGCAGATACGCAGTATTTT. This translates into CASSEANSGGADTQYF.

This sequence joins TRBV7-9 and TRBJ2-7; D perhaps matches TRBD1 (6 bases). CDR3 size: 15 residues. Trimming cost V 1 base and J 1 base, with 11 bases left between them. CDR1 is SEHNR, CDR2 FQNEAQ, per germline (reference sequence). CDR3 DNA: TGTGCCAGCAGCTTAGTCACAGGGTTGTCCTACGAGCAGTACTTC. This codes for CASSLVTGLSYEQYF.

J is TRBJ1-4 and V is TRBV2; D is uncertain. The CDR3 is 13 amino acids. V lost 4 bases and J 6 bases, leaving 9 bases between the germline ends. The V gene's germline CDR1 is SNHLY and CDR2 FYNNEI. CDR3 region: CASSGRSDEKLFF. CDR3 coding DNA: TGTGCCAGCAGTGGAAGGAGTGATGAAAAACTGTTTTTT.

The chain carries TRBV7-9 and TRBJ1-1; D might be TRBD1 (5 bases). V was pared by 5 bases and J by 8 bases, with 15 bases between. CDR3 length equals 13 residues. The germline V gene has CDR1 SEHNR and CDR2 FQNEAQ (reference sequence). The CDR3 here is CASSPQVKGEAFF. CDR3 bases: TGTGCCAGCAGCCCCCAGGTAAAGGGGGAAGCTTTCTTT.

This sequence joins TRBV2 and TRBJ1-1; 8 bases are shared with TRBD1. The germline gives CDR1 SNHLY, CDR2 FYNNEI. Losses at the gene ends were 6 bases for V and 5 bases for J; bases not matched to a gene: 8. This CDR3 is 14 amino acids long. Here the CDR3 reads CASSRGRDRTEAFF. The CDR3 DNA sequence: TGTGCCAGCAGCAGGGGGCGAGATCGGACTGAAGCTTTCTTT.

This chain connects TRBV10-3 to TRBJ1-2; D is perhaps TRBD1 (6 bases). CDR1 and CDR2 from the germline V gene are ENHRY and SYGVKD. The CDR3 has 13 amino acids. The V end was cut by 1 base, the J end by 7 bases, with 10 bases between. The CDR3 DNA sequence: TGTGCCATCAGTGAGTACCAGGGGCCTGGCTACACCTTC. Its protein is CAISEYQGPGYTF.

V and J are TRBV11-2 and TRBJ2-5; D may be TRBD2 (6 bases). Per the germline V gene, CDR1 is SGHAT and CDR2 is FQNNGV. This CDR3 region has 17 residues. V lost 4 bases to trimming and J lost 5 bases, with 23 bases between them. CDR3 coding DNA: TGTGCCAGCAGCTCCCGCCCCACCCGGATGGCGGGGGAGACCCAGTACTTC. This gives the protein CASSSRPTRMAGETQYF.

The genes are TRBV29-1 and TRBJ2-5, with 8 bases aligning to TRBD2. The CDR3 extends over 17 amino acids. Unmatched junction bases numbered 17, after V lost 4 bases and J lost 4 bases. Looked up from germline, CDR1 is SQVTM and CDR2 is ANQGSEA. The CDR3 protein is CSVVGFPRDGRGETQYF. The CDR3 nucleotides read TGCAGCGTTGTCGGGTTTCCCAGGGACGGGAGGGGAGAGACCCAGTACTTC.

In its sample, this clone was seen once. The DNA for the CDR3 is TGTGCCAGCAGTGCGCGGGCGTCTCTCAGGGGGTCACCCCTCCACTTT. This gives the protein CASSARASLRGSPLHF. The chain joins TRBV2 to TRBJ1-6, with TRBD1 matching over 7 bases. V lost 4 bases, J lost 10 bases, and 13 bases stayed unmatched. CDR1 and CDR2 (germline): SNHLY, FYNNEI. The CDR3 has 16 amino acids. Filled out from reference TRBV2 and TRBJ1-6, the complete variable domain reads EPEVTQTPSHQVTQMGQEVILRCVPISNHLYFYWYRQILGQKVEFLVSFYNNEISEKSEIFDDQFSVERPDGSNFTLKIRSTKLEDSAMYFCASSARASLRGSPLHFGNGTRLTVT.

The chain combines TRBV29-1 with TRBJ2-3; 12 nucleotides agree with TRBD2. This CDR3 is 15 amino acids long. Germline-derived CDR1 and CDR2 are SQVTM and ANQGSEA. Trimming cost V 6 bases and J 3 bases; bases outside gene matches: 7. This CDR3 is CSVSRTSGVTDTQYF. The CDR3 DNA is TGCAGCGTCTCTAGGACTAGCGGGGTGACAGATACGCAGTATTTT.

This rearrangement joins TRBV14 to TRBJ2-7; D is perhaps TRBD1 (7 bases). The germline V gene has CDR1 SGHDN and CDR2 FVKESK. The CDR3 is made up of 18 amino acids. V was cut by 2 bases and J by 3 bases, with 23 bases left in between. This chain's CDR3 is CASSQPHAIRGEVYEQYF. The CDR3 DNA sequence: TGTGCCAGCAGCCAACCTCACGCGATCAGGGGGGAGGTCTACGAGCAGTACTTC.

The rearrangement joins TRBV7-3 to TRBJ2-5; D is unclear. The CDR3 has 13 amino acids. Germline CDR1 reads SGHTA; CDR2 reads FQGTGA. V was clipped by 5 bases and J by 2 bases, with 9 bases between them. The CDR3 reads CASSPRRQETQYF. The CDR3 DNA is TGTGCCAGCAGCCCGCGGCGACAAGAGACCCAGTACTTC.

This clone showed up just once. The chain is built from TRBV6-4 and TRBJ2-1; a possible D gene is TRBD2 (6 bases). The CDR3 spans 13 residues. CDR1 is MRHNA, CDR2 SNTAGT, per germline. V lost 2 bases and J lost 6, with 8 bases in between. The CDR3 spells CASSDGGRNEQFF. In nucleotides, the CDR3 is TGTGCCAGCAGTGACGGAGGGCGCAATGAGCAGTTCTTC.

The rearrangement joins TRBV4-1 to TRBJ1-5; tentatively, D is TRBD1 (6 bases). Looked up from germline, CDR1 is MGHRA and CDR2 is YSYEKL. CDR3 length: 16 residues. The ends were cut back, 0 bases at V and 5 bases at J, with 14 bases in the middle. The CDR3 sequence is CASSQEPRGAHQPQHF. CDR3 coding DNA: TGCGCCAGCAGCCAAGAGCCCAGGGGAGCTCATCAGCCCCAGCATTTT.

The chain recombines TRBV27 with TRBJ2-1, with 7 bases identical to TRBD2. V gave up 6 bases and J gave up 7 bases; unmatched junction bases: 15. CDR3 length: 16 residues. CDR1 MNHEY and CDR2 SMNVEV come from the germline V gene (reference sequence). The CDR3 DNA reads TGTGCCAGCAGCTTGCGGACTAGGGTCATGGCGAATGAGCAGTTCTTC. This gives the protein CASSLRTRVMANEQFF.

Worth noting for this clone: In the same sample, other DNA sequences code for this CDR3. In nucleotides, the CDR3 is TGCGCCAGCAGGGGACAGGTCAATTCACCCCTCCACTTT. It yields the protein CASRGQVNSPLHF. The V call is TRBV10-2, the J call TRBJ1-6; 8 positions match TRBD1. V was clipped by 6 bases and J by 7 bases; unmatched bases: 2. This CDR3 contains 13 residues. Per the germline V gene, CDR1 is WSHSY and CDR2 is SAAADI.

The chain couples TRBV28 to TRBJ2-3, with D tentatively TRBD2 (7 bases). CDR1 is MDHEN, CDR2 SYDVKM, per germline. V lost 6 bases, J lost 0 bases, and 19 bases lay in between. The CDR3 consists of 17 residues. The CDR3 nucleotides read TGTGCCAGCAGGGGCGCTGTCGGGGGGCGAAGCACAGATACGCAGTATTTT. This sequence encodes CASRGAVGGRSTDTQYF.

The chain recombines TRBV5-6 with TRBJ1-2, with D hard to call. Germline V gives CDR1 SGHDT, CDR2 YYEEEE. Trimming took 0 bases from V and 5 from J, leaving 14 bases between them. The CDR3 spans 15 residues. DNA for the CDR3: TGTGCCAGCAGCTTGGGGAGCGCCTTATGGTATGGCTACACCTTC. Translated, it gives CASSLGSALWYGYTF.

The CDR3 sequence: CAWNPGQGNQPQHF. The CDR3 nucleotides read TGTGCCTGGAACCCTGGGCAGGGCAATCAGCCCCAGCATTTT. The chain couples TRBV30 to TRBJ1-5; D is unresolved. V was trimmed by 4 bases and J by 2 bases, leaving 12 bases between them. The germline V gene encodes CDR1 GTSNPN and CDR2 SVGIG (reference sequence). This CDR3 spans 14 amino acids.

J is TRBJ2-2 and V is TRBV6-5; TRBD1 agrees at 9 bases. With V trimmed by 10 bases and J by 0 bases, 3 bases remained unmatched. Looked up from germline, CDR1 is MNHEY and CDR2 is SVGAGI. The CDR3 extends over 14 amino acids. The CDR3: CATRQGANTGELFF. CDR3 DNA sequence: TGTGCCACCCGACAGGGGGCGAACACCGGGGAGCTGTTTTTT.

J is TRBJ2-5 and V is TRBV5-4; 9 bases are a match to TRBD2. Trimming removed 4 bases from V and 4 bases from J; junction bases left unmatched: 2. This CDR3 spans 13 amino acids. Per germline, CDR1 SGHNT and CDR2 YYREEE (reference sequence). The CDR3 bases are TGTGCCAGCAGCCGGCGGGGGGGAGAGACCCAGTACTTC. It is translated as CASSRRGGETQYF.

This chain uses TRBV11-1 with TRBJ2-1, with 9 bases identical to TRBD2. The CDR3 totals 16 residues. The germline V gene has CDR1 SGHAT and CDR2 FQDESV (reference sequence). With 2 bases clipped from V and 2 bases from J, the junction kept 4 bases outside the gene matches. The CDR3 bases are TGTGCCAGCAGCTTAAGCGGGGGGCGGACCTACAATGAGCAGTTCTTC. It is translated as CASSLSGGRTYNEQFF.

The chain employs TRBV5-1 and TRBJ2-1, with 7 bases fitting TRBD2. V shed 4 bases, J shed 7 bases, and the junction held 17 bases outside the gene matches. Germline V gene sequence: CDR1 SGHRS, CDR2 YFSETQ. CDR3 length: 17 amino acids. The CDR3 loop is CASSLGRTQVGGNEQFF. The DNA for the CDR3 is TGCGCCAGCAGCCTCGGAAGGACCCAGGTCGGGGGGAATGAGCAGTTCTTC.

This chain links TRBV6-5 with TRBJ2-6, with 7 nucleotides matching TRBD2. Per the germline V gene, CDR1 is MNHEY and CDR2 is SVGAGI. Trimming removed 0 bases from V and 4 bases from J; junction bases left unmatched: 3. This CDR3 region has 16 residues. This chain's CDR3 is CASSYSGGSGANVLTF. The CDR3 bases are TGTGCCAGCAGTTACTCGGGGGGGAGCGGGGCCAACGTCCTGACTTTC.

J is TRBJ2-7 and V is TRBV5-8; the D gene is possibly TRBD1 (6 bases). Trimming removed 1 base at V and 5 bases at J, with 10 bases between. The CDR3 is made up of 13 amino acids. Germline lookup yields CDR1 SGHTS and CDR2 YDEGEE. The CDR3 loop reads CASSLQGRHEQYF. DNA for the CDR3: TGTGCCAGCAGCTTGCAGGGGCGGCACGAGCAGTACTTC.